The present TCR beta chain was sequenced within a study of CD8+ T cells in alopecia areata. Across the whole study: A 6-month period off drug followed tofacitinib, which lasted 6 to 18 months.

Regarding treatment: oral pan-JAK inhibitor, 5-10 mg twice daily. Germline CDR1 SGHRS, CDR2 YFSETQ. Trimming removed 4 bases at V and 10 bases at J, with 9 bases between. The CDR3 covers 11 residues. cDNA prepared by RNA extraction and subsequent reverse transcription served as the template for sequencing. Sequencing was performed with immunoSEQ multiplex PCR; in TCRdb, only in-frame clones are kept and a portion is missing. The sample lists some 100,000 clones; roughly 60% were seen once. This sample comprised CD8+ T cells sorted from blood, obtained at approximately week 60, from a patient treated with tofacitinib. The chain has TRBV5-1 and TRBJ2-1; unclear D gene. This sequence originates from a human donor with alopecia areata. The CDR3 is CASSQDGEQFF. The CDR3 DNA follows: TGCGCCAGCAGCCAGGACGGGGAGCAGTTCTTC.